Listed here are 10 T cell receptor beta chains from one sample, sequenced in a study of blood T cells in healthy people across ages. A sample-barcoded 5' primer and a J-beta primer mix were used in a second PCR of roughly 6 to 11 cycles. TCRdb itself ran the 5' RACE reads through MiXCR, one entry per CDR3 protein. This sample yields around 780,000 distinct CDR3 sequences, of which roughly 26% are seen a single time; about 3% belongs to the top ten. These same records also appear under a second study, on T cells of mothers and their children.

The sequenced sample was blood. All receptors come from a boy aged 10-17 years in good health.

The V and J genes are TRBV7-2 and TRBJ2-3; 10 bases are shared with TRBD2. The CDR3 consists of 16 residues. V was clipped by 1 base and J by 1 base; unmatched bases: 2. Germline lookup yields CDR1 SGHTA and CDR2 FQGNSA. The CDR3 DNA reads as TGTGCCAGCAGCTTAGTAGGGACTAGCGGCACAGATACGCAGTATTTT. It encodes CASSLVGTSGTDTQYF.

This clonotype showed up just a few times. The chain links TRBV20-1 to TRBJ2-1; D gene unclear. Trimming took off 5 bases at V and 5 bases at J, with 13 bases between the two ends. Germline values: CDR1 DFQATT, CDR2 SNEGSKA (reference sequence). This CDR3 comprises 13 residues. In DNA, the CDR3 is TGCAGTGCTTGTTCAAGAGCGAACAATGAGCAGTTCTTC. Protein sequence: CSACSRANNEQFF.

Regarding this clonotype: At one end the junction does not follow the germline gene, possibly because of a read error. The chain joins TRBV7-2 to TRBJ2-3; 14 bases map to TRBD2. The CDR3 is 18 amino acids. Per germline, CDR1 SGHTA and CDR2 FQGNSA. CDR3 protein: CASSLGGTSGSGADAQYF. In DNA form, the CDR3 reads TGTGCCAGCAGCTTAGGTGGGACTAGCGGGAGTGGTGCAGATGCGCAGTATTTT. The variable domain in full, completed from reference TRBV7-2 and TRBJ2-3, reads GAGVSQSPSNKVTEKGKDVELRCDPISGHTALYWYRQSLGQGLEFLIYFQGNSAPDKSGLPSDRFSAERTGGSVSTLTIQRTQQEDSAVYLCASSLGGTSGSGADAQYFGPGTRLTVL.

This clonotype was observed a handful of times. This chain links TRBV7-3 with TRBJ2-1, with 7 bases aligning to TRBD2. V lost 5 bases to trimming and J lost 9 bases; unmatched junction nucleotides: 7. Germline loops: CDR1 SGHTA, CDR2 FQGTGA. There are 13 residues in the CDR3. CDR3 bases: TGTGCCAGCAGCGCTCGGGGAGGGAGTGAGCAGTTCTTC. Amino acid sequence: CASSARGGSEQFF.

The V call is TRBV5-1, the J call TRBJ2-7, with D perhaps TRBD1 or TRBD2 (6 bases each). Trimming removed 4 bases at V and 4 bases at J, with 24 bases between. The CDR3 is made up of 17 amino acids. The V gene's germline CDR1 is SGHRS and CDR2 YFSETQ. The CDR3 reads CASSPTGASFREYEQYF. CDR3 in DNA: TGCGCCAGCAGCCCAACGGGGGCGAGTTTCCGTGAATACGAGCAGTACTTC.

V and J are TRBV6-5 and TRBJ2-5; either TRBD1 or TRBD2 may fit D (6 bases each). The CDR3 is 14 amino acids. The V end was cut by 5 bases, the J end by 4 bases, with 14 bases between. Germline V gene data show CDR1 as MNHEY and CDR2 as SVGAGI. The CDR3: CASSIWRGRETQYF. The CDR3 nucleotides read TGTGCCAGCAGTATTTGGAGGGGGAGAGAGACCCAGTACTTC.

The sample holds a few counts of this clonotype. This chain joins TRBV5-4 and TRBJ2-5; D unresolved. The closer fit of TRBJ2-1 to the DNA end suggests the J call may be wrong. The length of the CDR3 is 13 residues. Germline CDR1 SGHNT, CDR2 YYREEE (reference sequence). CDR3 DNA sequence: TGTGCCAGCAGCCCCCCAGCCCACAATGAGCAGTTCTTC. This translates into CASSPPAHNEQFF.

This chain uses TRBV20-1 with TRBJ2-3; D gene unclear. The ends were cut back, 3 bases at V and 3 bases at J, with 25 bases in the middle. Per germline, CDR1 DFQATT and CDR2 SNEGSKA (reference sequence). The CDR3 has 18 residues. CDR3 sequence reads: CSASGPVLGSSKTDTQYF. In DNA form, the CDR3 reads TGCAGTGCTAGTGGTCCAGTATTGGGCTCGTCGAAAACAGATACGCAGTATTTT.

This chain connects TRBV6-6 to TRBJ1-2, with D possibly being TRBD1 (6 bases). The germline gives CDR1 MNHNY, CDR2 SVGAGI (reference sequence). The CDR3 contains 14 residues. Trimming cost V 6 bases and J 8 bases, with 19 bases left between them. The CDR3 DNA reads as TGTGCCAGCAGCCTCCTCCGGGGGCAGCAAGGCTACACCTTC. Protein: CASSLLRGQQGYTF.

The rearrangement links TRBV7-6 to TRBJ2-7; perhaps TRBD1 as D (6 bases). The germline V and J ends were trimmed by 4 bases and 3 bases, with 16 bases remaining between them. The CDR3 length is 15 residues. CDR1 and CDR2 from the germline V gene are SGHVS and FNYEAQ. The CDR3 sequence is CASSSGAGANYEQYF. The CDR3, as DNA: TGTGCCAGCAGCTCCGGAGCAGGGGCGAACTACGAGCAGTACTTC.